These 23 T cell receptor beta chains came from one sample sequenced in a study of OX40 agonist ivuxolimab in advanced cancers. This table comes from immunoSEQ multiplex PCR, and its TCRdb copy is limited to in-frame clones, with some not included. The sample shows some 43,000 clones, more than 70% of them seen only once. Sample: CD4+ or CD8+ T cells sorted from blood, taken in a trial of the OX40 agonist ivuxolimab. Receptors originate from an adult with an advanced solid tumor such as melanoma, head and neck, liver or kidney cancer.

The V and J genes are TRBV7-2 and TRBJ1-2; 7 bases align to TRBD1. This CDR3 has 15 residues. Germline CDR1 SGHTA, CDR2 FQGNSA. The V and J ends lost 5 bases and 2 bases, in that order; junction bases with no gene match: 8. The CDR3 coding sequence is TGTGCCAGCAGCCTCGGACAGGCGAAAAACTATGGCTACACCTTC. Translation: CASSLGQAKNYGYTF.

V usage is TRBV5-6 and J usage is TRBJ2-3; 10 nucleotides match TRBD1. V lost 5 bases, J lost 8 bases, and 14 bases stayed unmatched. The CDR3 has 16 residues. The germline gives CDR1 SGHDT, CDR2 YYEEEE. CDR3: CASRIRDRGSAGTQYF. As DNA, the CDR3 is TGTGCCAGCAGGATCAGGGACAGGGGATCTGCGGGTACGCAGTATTTT.

The chain couples TRBV2 to TRBJ2-5, with D unresolved. This CDR3 has 15 amino acids. Per the germline V gene, CDR1 is SNHLY and CDR2 is FYNNEI. V dropped 6 bases and J dropped 4 bases, with 18 bases sitting between them. This chain's CDR3 is CASSLSRTTPETQYF. The CDR3 DNA is TGTGCCAGCAGCCTTTCTCGGACCACCCCAGAGACCCAGTACTTC.

The chain couples TRBV5-1 to TRBJ2-1; TRBD1 agrees at 10 bases. Per the germline V gene, CDR1 is SGHRS and CDR2 is YFSETQ. The CDR3 covers 16 residues. Losses at the gene ends were 7 bases for V and 4 bases for J; bases not matched to a gene: 11. Here the CDR3 reads CASSLGQGPEYNEQFF. For the CDR3, the DNA is TGCGCCAGCTCGCTGGGACAGGGGCCGGAATACAATGAGCAGTTCTTC.

This chain connects TRBV4-2 to TRBJ2-5, with unresolved D. The germline CDR1 and CDR2 sequences are LGHNA and YNFKEQ. CDR3 length equals 14 residues. The V and J ends lost 1 base and 0 bases respectively, with 6 bases between them. CDR3 nucleotides: TGTGCCAGCAGCCAAGTAGACTACCAAGAGACCCAGTACTTC. Translating it yields CASSQVDYQETQYF.

The chain combines TRBV5-1 with TRBJ1-1; no definite D call. V lost 0 bases to trimming and J lost 0 bases, with 6 bases between them. The CDR3 is 14 residues long. CDR1 is SGHRS and CDR2 is YFSETQ in the germline V gene. CDR3 loop: CASSLGGMNTEAFF. The CDR3 nucleotides read TGCGCCAGCAGCTTGGGAGGGATGAACACTGAAGCTTTCTTT.

CDR3 loop: CASRLGPIYEQYF. Here the CDR3 DNA reads TGTGCCAGCAGGTTGGGTCCGATCTACGAGCAGTACTTC. The V call is TRBV2, the J call TRBJ2-7, with D unresolved. This CDR3 has 13 residues. Trimming stripped 6 bases from V and 3 bases from J, with 12 bases between. Germline CDR1 is SNHLY and CDR2 is FYNNEI.

The chain uses TRBV7-8 and TRBJ2-2; TRBD2 matches at 9 bases. The CDR3 runs 17 residues. CDR1 is SGHVS, CDR2 FQNEAQ, per germline. V shed 2 bases, J shed 4 bases, and the junction held 8 bases outside the gene matches. The CDR3: CASSLTAGGLGTGELFF. The CDR3 DNA reads as TGTGCCAGCAGCTTAACTGCGGGGGGGCTGGGCACCGGGGAGCTGTTTTTT. Looking up the rest from reference TRBV7-8 and TRBJ2-2 gives the full variable domain: GAGVSQSPRYKVAKRGQDVALRCDPISGHVSLFWYQQALGQGPEFLTYFQNEAQLDKSGLPSDRFFAERPEGSVSTLKIQRTQQEDSAVYLCASSLTAGGLGTGELFFGEGSRLTVL.

The chain joins TRBV11-3 to TRBJ1-1; unclear D gene. This CDR3 contains 14 residues. The germline V gene has CDR1 SGHNT and CDR2 YENEEA. The germline V and J ends were trimmed by 4 bases and 0 bases, with 9 bases remaining between them. The CDR3 bases are TGTGCCAGCAGCTCGGACGGGGTGAACACTGAAGCTTTCTTT. This codes for CASSSDGVNTEAFF.

The table lists this clone with a few counts. The chain joins TRBV5-1 to TRBJ2-2, with unresolved D. CDR3 size: 14 residues. V lost 0 bases and J lost 8, with 11 bases in between. Germline lookup yields CDR1 SGHRS and CDR2 YFSETQ. The CDR3 DNA reads as TGCGCCAGCAGCTTGGCCGAAGCTAGGGGGGAGCTGTTTTTT. Residues: CASSLAEARGELFF.

The chain employs TRBV7-9 and TRBJ2-5, with TRBD2 matching 8 bases. Germline assignment: CDR1 SEHNR and CDR2 FQNEAQ (reference sequence). The CDR3 length is 14 residues. Germline trimming cut 3 bases from V and 1 base from J; bases unmatched to any gene: 1. The CDR3 reads CASSFGTSQETQYF. The CDR3 DNA reads TGTGCCAGCAGCTTCGGGACTAGCCAAGAGACCCAGTACTTC.

This clone was detected only once. The chain combines TRBV12-5 with TRBJ1-1; D uncertain. Germline V gene data show CDR1 as LGHNT and CDR2 as FRNRAP. CDR3 size: 17 residues. The germline V and J ends were trimmed by 0 bases and 0 bases, with 14 bases remaining between them. The CDR3 sequence: CASGLVVPPGLNTEAFF. DNA for the CDR3: TGTGCTAGTGGTTTGGTCGTTCCCCCGGGTTTGAACACTGAAGCTTTCTTT.

V is TRBV19 and J is TRBJ2-1, with 10 bases fitting TRBD2. The CDR3 length is 17 residues. The germline V gene encodes CDR1 LNHDA and CDR2 SQIVND (reference sequence). With 5 bases clipped from V and 2 bases from J, the junction kept 9 bases outside the gene matches. The CDR3 DNA is TGTGCCAGTAGTCTCCCGCGAGCGGGGGGGGCCTACAATGAGCAGTTCTTC. Protein product: CASSLPRAGGAYNEQFF.

The V and J genes are TRBV11-3 and TRBJ1-2; TRBD1 might be the D (5 bases). CDR3 length: 13 amino acids. The ends were cut back, 5 bases at V and 8 bases at J, with 15 bases in the middle. The V gene's germline CDR1 is SGHNT and CDR2 YENEEA. Written as DNA, the CDR3 is TGTGCCAGCAGCCCGGGACCCGAGGGAGGCTACACCTTC. Translating gives CASSPGPEGGYTF. Complete variable domain (other parts from reference TRBV11-3 and TRBJ1-2): EAGVVQSPRYKIIEKKQPVAFWCNPISGHNTLYWYLQNLGQGPELLIRYENEEAVDDSQLPKDRFSAERLKGVDSTLKIQPAELGDSAVYLCASSPGPEGGYTFGSGTRLTVV.

The rearrangement uses TRBV7-8 and TRBJ2-2, with unresolved D. V gave up 5 bases and J gave up 3 bases, with 4 bases separating them. From germline, CDR1 is SGHVS and CDR2 FQNEAQ. The length of the CDR3 is 12 residues. CDR3 sequence (DNA): TGTGCCAGCAGCAAGCACACCGGGGAGCTGTTTTTT. It translates to CASSKHTGELFF.

This clone occurred once. The CDR3 spells CASSQAVYQETQYF. CDR3 DNA: TGCGCCAGCAGCCAAGCGGTCTACCAAGAGACCCAGTACTTC. The gene calls are TRBV4-1 and TRBJ2-5; D gene unclear. V was cut by 1 base and J by 0 bases, with 6 bases left in between. The V gene's germline CDR1 is MGHRA and CDR2 YSYEKL. CDR3 size: 14 residues.

V and J are TRBV29-1 and TRBJ1-1; no clear D gene. The germline V gene has CDR1 SQVTM and CDR2 ANQGSEA. The CDR3 runs 13 residues. Trimming took 6 bases from V and 1 from J, leaving 12 bases between them. The CDR3 spells CSVRIRSNTEAFF. The CDR3 bases are TGCAGCGTACGAATACGGTCGAACACTGAAGCTTTCTTT.

V is TRBV6-6 and J is TRBJ1-5, with 8 bases matching TRBD1. Germline V gene sequence: CDR1 MNHNY, CDR2 SVGAGI (reference sequence). This CDR3 has 15 residues. V lost 5 bases and J lost 2; bases outside the gene matches: 5. The CDR3 sequence: CASSRTGIGNQPQHF. The DNA for the CDR3 is TGTGCCAGCAGTCGGACAGGGATCGGCAATCAGCCCCAGCATTTT.

This clone was seen a few times. CDR3 residues: CASGRGRNTEAFF. The DNA for the CDR3 is TGTGCCTCCGGGCGGGGTCGGAACACTGAAGCTTTCTTT. This sequence joins TRBV30 and TRBJ1-1; D gene unclear. V gave up 7 bases and J gave up 1 base, with 13 bases separating them. CDR1 is GTSNPN, CDR2 SVGIG, per germline (reference sequence). CDR3 length: 13 residues. The variable domain in full, completed from reference TRBV30 and TRBJ1-1, reads SQTIHQWPATLVQPVGSPLSLECTVEGTSNPNLYWYRQAAGRGLQLLFYSVGIGQISSEVPQNLSASRPQDRQFILSSKKLLLSDSGFYLCASGRGRNTEAFFGQGTRLTVV.

The chain has TRBV6-1 and TRBJ2-1, with 9 bases fitting TRBD2. V gave up 8 bases and J gave up 9 bases; unmatched junction bases: 11. The CDR3 runs to 14 residues. Germline V CDR1 and CDR2: MNHNS, SASEGT. CDR3 sequence (DNA): TGTGCCAGCCTGACTAGCGGAGGATTAGGTGAGCAGTTCTTC. It encodes CASLTSGGLGEQFF.

This clone has just a few counts. The chain joins TRBV9 to TRBJ1-2; tentatively, D is TRBD1 (6 bases). Trimming took off 0 bases at V and 8 bases at J, with 20 bases between the two ends. The CDR3 has 16 amino acids. Germline lookup yields CDR1 SGDLS and CDR2 YYNGEE. DNA for the CDR3: TGTGCCAGCAGCGTAGACCGCGAGACAGGCCTCGGGGGCTACACCTTC. Its protein product is CASSVDRETGLGGYTF.

The rearrangement uses TRBV30 and TRBJ1-1, with 7 bases fitting TRBD1. CDR1 and CDR2 (germline): GTSNPN, SVGIG (reference sequence). The CDR3 has 14 residues. Trimming took 5 bases from V and 1 from J; bases not matched to a gene: 7. The CDR3 DNA is TGTGCCTGGCACAGGGGTAGGTCGAACACTGAAGCTTTCTTT. Translated: CAWHRGRSNTEAFF.

This chain links TRBV11-3 with TRBJ2-1; perhaps TRBD2 as D (5 bases). This CDR3 contains 12 residues. V gave up 2 bases and J gave up 9 bases, with 8 bases separating them. Germline CDR1 SGHNT, CDR2 YENEEA. The CDR3 loop reads CASSLYEGEQFF. The CDR3 DNA sequence: TGTGCCAGCAGCTTATATGAGGGTGAGCAGTTCTTC.